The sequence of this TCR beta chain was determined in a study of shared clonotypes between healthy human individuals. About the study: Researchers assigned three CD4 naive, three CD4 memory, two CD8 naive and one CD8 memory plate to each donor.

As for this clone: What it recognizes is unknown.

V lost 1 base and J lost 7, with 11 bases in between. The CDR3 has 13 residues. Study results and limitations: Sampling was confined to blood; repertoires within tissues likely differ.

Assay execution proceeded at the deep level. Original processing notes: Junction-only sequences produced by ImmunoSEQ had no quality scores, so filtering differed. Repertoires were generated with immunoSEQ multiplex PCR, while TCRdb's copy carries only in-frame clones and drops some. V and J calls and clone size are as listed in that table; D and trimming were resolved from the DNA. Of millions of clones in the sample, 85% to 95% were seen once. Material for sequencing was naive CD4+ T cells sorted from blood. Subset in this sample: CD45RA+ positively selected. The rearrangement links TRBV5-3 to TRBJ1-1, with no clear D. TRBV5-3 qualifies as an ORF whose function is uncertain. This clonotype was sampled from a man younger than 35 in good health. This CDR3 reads CARSLFKPDEAFF. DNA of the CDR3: TGTGCCAGAAGCTTGTTTAAGCCGGATGAAGCTTTCTTT.